This T cell receptor (beta chain) is drawn from a study of CD8 T cells in Susac syndrome. Germline CDR1 MNHEY, CDR2 SVGEGT. V was clipped by 5 bases and J by 6 bases, with 20 bases between them. The CDR3 extends over 15 amino acids. The study used healthy donors as controls matched for age and sex. The authors negatively isolated CD8+ and CD4+ T cells and FACS-enriched TEMRA cells. Random hexamers served to reverse transcribe roughly 0.45 to 1 ug RNA. An immunoSEQ multiplex PCR amplified TCR beta CDR3 over 54 Vbeta and 13 Jbeta. A single record per CDR3 protein comes from TCRdb applying MiXCR to the immunoSEQ multiplex PCR reads. The top ten clones hold roughly 0.3% of a sample with about 90,000 distinct CDR3 sequences, over 85% of them seen once.

Sequenced sample: CD8+ T cells from PBMCs. The sequence was collected from a human donor in good health. This chain connects TRBV6-2 or TRBV6-3 to TRBJ2-7; D may be TRBD1 or TRBD2 (6 bases each). CDR3 nucleotide sequence: TGTGCCAGCAGTCCAACGACGGGGGCCCGGGGCGAGCAGTACTTC. It translates to CASSPTTGARGEQYF.